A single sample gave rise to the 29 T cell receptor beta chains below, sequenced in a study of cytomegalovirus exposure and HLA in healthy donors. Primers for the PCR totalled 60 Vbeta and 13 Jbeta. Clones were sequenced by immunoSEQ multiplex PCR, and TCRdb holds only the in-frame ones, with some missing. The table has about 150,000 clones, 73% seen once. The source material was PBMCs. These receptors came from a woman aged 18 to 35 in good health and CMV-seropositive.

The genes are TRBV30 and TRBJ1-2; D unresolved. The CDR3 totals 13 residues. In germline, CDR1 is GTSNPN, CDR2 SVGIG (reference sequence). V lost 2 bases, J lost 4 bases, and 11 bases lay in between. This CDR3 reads CAWSRGNFYGYTF. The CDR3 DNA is TGTGCCTGGAGTAGAGGAAACTTCTATGGCTACACCTTC.

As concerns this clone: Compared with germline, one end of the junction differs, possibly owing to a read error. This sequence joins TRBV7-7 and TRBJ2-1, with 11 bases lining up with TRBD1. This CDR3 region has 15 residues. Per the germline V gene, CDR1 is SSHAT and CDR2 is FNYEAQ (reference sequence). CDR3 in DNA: TGTGCTAGCAGCCCGGGACAGGGGGAGGGCGATGAGCAGTTCTTC. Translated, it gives CASSPGQGEGDEQFF.

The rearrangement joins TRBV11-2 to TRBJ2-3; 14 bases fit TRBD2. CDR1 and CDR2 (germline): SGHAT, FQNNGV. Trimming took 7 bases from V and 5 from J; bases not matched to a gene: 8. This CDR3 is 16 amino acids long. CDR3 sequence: CASTSRLAGGRDTQYF. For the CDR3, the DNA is TGTGCCAGCACCTCTCGACTAGCGGGGGGGCGAGATACGCAGTATTTT.

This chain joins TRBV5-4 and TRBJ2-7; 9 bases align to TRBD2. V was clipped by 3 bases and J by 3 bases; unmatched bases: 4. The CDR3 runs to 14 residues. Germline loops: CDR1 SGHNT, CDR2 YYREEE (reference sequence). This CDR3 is CASSSGTSYYEQYF. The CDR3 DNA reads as TGTGCCAGCAGCTCCGGGACTAGCTACTACGAGCAGTACTTC.

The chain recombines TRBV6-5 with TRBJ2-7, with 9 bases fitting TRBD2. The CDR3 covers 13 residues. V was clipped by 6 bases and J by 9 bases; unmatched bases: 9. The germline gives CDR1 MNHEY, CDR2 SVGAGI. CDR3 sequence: CASSRTSDSSQYF. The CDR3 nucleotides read TGTGCCAGCAGCCGGACTAGCGACTCCTCGCAGTACTTC.

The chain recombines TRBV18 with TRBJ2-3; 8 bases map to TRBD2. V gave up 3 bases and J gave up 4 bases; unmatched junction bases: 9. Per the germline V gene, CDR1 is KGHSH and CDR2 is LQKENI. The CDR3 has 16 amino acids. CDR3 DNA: TGTGCCAGCTCACCGATTTTCCGGGGGGGCCCAGATACGCAGTATTTT. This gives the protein CASSPIFRGGPDTQYF.

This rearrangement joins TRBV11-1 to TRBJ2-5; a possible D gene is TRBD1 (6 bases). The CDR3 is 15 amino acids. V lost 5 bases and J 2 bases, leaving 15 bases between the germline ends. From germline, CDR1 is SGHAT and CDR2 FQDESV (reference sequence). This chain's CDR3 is CASSHRTERQETQYF. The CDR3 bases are TGTGCCAGCAGCCATCGGACAGAACGACAAGAGACCCAGTACTTC.

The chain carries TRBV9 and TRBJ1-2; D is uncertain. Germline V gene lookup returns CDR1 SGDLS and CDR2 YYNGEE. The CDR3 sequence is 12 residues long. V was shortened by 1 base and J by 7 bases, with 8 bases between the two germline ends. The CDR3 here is CASSVPGSGYTF. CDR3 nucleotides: TGTGCCAGCAGCGTACCGGGTTCTGGCTACACCTTC.

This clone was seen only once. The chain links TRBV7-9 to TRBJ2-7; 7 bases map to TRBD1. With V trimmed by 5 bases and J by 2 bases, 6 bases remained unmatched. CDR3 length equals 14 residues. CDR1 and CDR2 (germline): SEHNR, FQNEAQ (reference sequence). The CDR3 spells CASSPWDRPYEQYF. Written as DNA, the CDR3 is TGTGCCAGCAGCCCGTGGGACAGACCCTACGAGCAGTACTTC.

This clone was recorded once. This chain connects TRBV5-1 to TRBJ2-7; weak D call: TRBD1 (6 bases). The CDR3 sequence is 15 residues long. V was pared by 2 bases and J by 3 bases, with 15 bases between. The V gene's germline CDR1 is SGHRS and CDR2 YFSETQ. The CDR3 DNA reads TGCGCCAGCAGCTTTGGGGGCTCTGGGCACTACGAGCAGTACTTC. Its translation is CASSFGGSGHYEQYF.

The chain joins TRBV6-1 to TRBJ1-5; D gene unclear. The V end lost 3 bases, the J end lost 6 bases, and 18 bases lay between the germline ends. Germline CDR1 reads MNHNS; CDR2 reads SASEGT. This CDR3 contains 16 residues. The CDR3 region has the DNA TGTGCCAGCAGTGATTTCGGGGTAGAGGGTGTTCAGCCCCAGCATTTT. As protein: CASSDFGVEGVQPQHF.

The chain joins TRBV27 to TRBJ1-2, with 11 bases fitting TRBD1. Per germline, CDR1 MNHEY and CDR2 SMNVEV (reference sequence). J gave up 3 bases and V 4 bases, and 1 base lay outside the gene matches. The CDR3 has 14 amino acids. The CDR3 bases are TGTGCCAGCAGTTGGACAGGGGGCGACTATGGCTACACCTTC. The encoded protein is CASSWTGGDYGYTF.

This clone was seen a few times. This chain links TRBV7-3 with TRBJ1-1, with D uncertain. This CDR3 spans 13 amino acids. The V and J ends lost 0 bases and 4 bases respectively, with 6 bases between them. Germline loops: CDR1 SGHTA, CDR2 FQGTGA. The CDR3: CASSLTRGTEAFF. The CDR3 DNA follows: TGTGCCAGCAGCTTAACCCGGGGCACTGAAGCTTTCTTT. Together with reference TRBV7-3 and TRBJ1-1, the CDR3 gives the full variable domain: GAGVSQTPSNKVTEKGKYVELRCDPISGHTALYWYRQSLGQGPEFLIYFQGTGAADDSGLPNDRFFAVRPEGSVSTLKIQRTERGDSAVYLCASSLTRGTEAFFGQGTRLTVV.

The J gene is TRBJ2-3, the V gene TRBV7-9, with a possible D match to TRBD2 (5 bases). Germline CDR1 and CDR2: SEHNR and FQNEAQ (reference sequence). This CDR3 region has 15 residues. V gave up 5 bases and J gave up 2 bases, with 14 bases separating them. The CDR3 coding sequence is TGTGCCAGCAGCCAAGCCGGGATTCCCACAGATACGCAGTATTTT. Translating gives CASSQAGIPTDTQYF.

Here the CDR3 reads CASSQVPAGGNSPLHF. In DNA, the CDR3 is TGTGCCAGCAGCCAAGTACCAGCCGGGGGTAATTCACCCCTCCACTTT. V usage is TRBV14 and J usage is TRBJ1-6, with D possibly being TRBD1 (5 bases). The CDR3 has 16 amino acids. The ends were cut back, 1 base at V and 6 bases at J, with 13 bases in the middle. The germline CDR1 and CDR2 sequences are SGHDN and FVKESK. The entire variable domain, with the rest obtained from reference TRBV14 and TRBJ1-6, is as follows: EAGVTQFPSHSVIEKGQTVTLRCDPISGHDNLYWYRRVMGKEIKFLLHFVKESKQDESGMPNNRFLAERTGGTYSTLKVQPAELEDSGVYFCASSQVPAGGNSPLHFGNGTRLTVT.

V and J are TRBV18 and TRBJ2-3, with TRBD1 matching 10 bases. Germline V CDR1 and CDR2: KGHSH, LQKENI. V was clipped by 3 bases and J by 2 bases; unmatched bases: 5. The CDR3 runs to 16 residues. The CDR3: CASSPLGTGATDTQYF. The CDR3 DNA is TGTGCCAGCTCACCCTTAGGGACAGGGGCCACAGATACGCAGTATTTT.

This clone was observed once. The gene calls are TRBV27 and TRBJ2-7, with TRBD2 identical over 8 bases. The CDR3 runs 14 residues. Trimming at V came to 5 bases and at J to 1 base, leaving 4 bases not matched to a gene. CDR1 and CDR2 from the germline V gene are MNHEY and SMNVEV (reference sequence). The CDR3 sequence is CASSAGTRSYEQYF. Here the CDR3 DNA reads TGTGCCAGCAGTGCCGGGACTAGGTCCTACGAGCAGTACTTC.

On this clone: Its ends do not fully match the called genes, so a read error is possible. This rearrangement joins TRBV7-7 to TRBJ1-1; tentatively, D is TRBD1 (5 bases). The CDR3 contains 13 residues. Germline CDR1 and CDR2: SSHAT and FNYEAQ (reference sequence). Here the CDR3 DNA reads TGTGCTAGCAGCCTGACAGTAAACACTGAAGCTTTCTTT. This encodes CASSLTVNTEAFF.

The CDR3 is CASSSGGRGRGYTF. CDR3 coding DNA: TGTGCCAGCAGCTCCGGGGGCAGGGGGCGGGGCTACACCTTC. This chain connects TRBV5-4 to TRBJ1-2; TRBD1 agrees at 8 bases. V trimming: 3 bases; J trimming: 8 bases; junction bases outside the gene matches: 9. The CDR3 length is 14 residues. Per the germline V gene, CDR1 is SGHNT and CDR2 is YYREEE (reference sequence).

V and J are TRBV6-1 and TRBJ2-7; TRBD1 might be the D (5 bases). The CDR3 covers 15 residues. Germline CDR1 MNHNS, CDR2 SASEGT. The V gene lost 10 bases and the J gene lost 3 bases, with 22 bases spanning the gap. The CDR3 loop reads CATAPSTVGIYEQYF. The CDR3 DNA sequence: TGTGCCACCGCACCATCGACAGTGGGAATCTACGAGCAGTACTTC.

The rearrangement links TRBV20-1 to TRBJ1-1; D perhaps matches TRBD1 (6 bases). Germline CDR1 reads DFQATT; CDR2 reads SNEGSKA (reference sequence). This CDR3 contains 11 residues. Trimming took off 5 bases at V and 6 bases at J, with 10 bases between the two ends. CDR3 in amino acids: CSAYRVAEAFF. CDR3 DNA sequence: TGCAGTGCTTACAGGGTTGCTGAAGCTTTCTTT.

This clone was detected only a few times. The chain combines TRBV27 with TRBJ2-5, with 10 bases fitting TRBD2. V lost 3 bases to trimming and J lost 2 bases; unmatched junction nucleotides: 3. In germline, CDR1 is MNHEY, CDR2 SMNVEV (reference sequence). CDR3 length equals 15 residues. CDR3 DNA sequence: TGTGCCAGCAGTTTCACTAGCGGGGCTCAAGAGACCCAGTACTTC. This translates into CASSFTSGAQETQYF.

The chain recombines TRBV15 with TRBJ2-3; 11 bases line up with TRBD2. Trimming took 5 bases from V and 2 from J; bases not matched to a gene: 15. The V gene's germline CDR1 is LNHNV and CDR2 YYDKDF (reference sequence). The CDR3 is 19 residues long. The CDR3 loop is CATSAQPLLAGELTDTQYF. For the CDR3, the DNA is TGTGCCACCAGCGCCCAACCCCTACTAGCGGGGGAACTCACAGATACGCAGTATTTT.

As DNA, the CDR3 is TGTGCCAGCAGTGAGAGGGGAGGGTCCCTCGAGCAGTACTTC. The encoded protein is CASSERGGSLEQYF. The rearrangement links TRBV6-4 to TRBJ2-5, with TRBD2 identical over 7 bases. The J call could be wrong; TRBJ2-7 is a better fit for the DNA end. CDR1 is MRHNA and CDR2 is SNTAGT in the germline V gene. This CDR3 has 14 residues.

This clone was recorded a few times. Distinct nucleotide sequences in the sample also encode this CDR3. In DNA form, the CDR3 reads TGTGCCAGCAGTGCGCTTGACAGCTTCTATGGCTACACCTTC. The encoded protein is CASSALDSFYGYTF. This chain joins TRBV2 and TRBJ1-2; D perhaps matches TRBD1 (5 bases). V lost 4 bases and J 4 bases, leaving 13 bases between the germline ends. Germline V CDR1 and CDR2: SNHLY, FYNNEI. The CDR3 is 14 residues long.

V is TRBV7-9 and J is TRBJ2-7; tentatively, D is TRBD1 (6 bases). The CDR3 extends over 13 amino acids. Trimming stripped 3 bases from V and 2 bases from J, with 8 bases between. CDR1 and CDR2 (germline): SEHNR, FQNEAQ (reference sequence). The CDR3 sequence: CASSLDSTYEQYF. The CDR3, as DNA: TGTGCCAGCAGCTTGGACAGCACCTACGAGCAGTACTTC.

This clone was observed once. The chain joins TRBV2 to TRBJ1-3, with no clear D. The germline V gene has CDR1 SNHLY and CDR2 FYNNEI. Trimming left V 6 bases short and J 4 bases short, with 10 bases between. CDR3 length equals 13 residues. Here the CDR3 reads CASSENEGNTIYF. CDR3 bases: TGTGCCAGCAGCGAGAATGAAGGAAACACCATATATTTT.

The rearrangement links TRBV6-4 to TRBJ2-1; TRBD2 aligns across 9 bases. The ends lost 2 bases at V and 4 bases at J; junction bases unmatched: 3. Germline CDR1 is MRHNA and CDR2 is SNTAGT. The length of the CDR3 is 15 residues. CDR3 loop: CASSDGGGGYNEQFF. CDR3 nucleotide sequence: TGTGCCAGCAGTGACGGCGGGGGGGGTTACAATGAGCAGTTCTTC.

The CDR3 loop reads CASSPTGRTQYF. The CDR3 DNA follows: TGTGCCAGCAGCCCTACAGGAAGGACCCAGTACTTC. The gene calls are TRBV7-2 and TRBJ2-5; weak D call: TRBD1 (5 bases). CDR1 is SGHTA and CDR2 is FQGNSA in the germline V gene. Trimming left V 5 bases short and J 7 bases short, with 11 bases between. CDR3 length: 12 amino acids.